These 2 T cell receptor beta chains were all obtained from the same sample, sequenced in a study of beta chain features in type 1 diabetes. What was sequenced were expressed TCRB transcripts, since all of the isolated RNA had been reverse transcribed. Produced via immunoSEQ multiplex PCR; TCRdb's table is partial and in-frame only. The table has 450,000 to 550,000 clones, over 25% seen once. Sample: naive CD4+ T cells from blood. The receptors derive from a young man in good health.

This chain connects TRBV30 to TRBJ1-5; D might be TRBD1 (5 bases). Germline V gene data show CDR1 as GTSNPN and CDR2 as SVGIG (reference sequence). The CDR3 covers 14 residues. V was clipped by 4 bases and J by 4 bases, with 14 bases between them. Here the CDR3 DNA reads TGTGCCTGGACCTCGGGGCGGCTAAATCAGCCCCAGCATTTT. Amino acid sequence: CAWTSGRLNQPQHF.

This clone appeared a few times. The CDR3 nucleotides are TGTGCCAGCTCGCACGGACAGGGCCTGAGCGAGCAGTACTTC. This codes for CASSHGQGLSEQYF. The J gene is TRBJ2-7, the V gene TRBV18; 8 nucleotides match TRBD1. The CDR3 has 14 residues. J was trimmed by 6 bases and V by 6 bases; bases with no gene match: 10. Germline V gives CDR1 KGHSH, CDR2 LQKENI.